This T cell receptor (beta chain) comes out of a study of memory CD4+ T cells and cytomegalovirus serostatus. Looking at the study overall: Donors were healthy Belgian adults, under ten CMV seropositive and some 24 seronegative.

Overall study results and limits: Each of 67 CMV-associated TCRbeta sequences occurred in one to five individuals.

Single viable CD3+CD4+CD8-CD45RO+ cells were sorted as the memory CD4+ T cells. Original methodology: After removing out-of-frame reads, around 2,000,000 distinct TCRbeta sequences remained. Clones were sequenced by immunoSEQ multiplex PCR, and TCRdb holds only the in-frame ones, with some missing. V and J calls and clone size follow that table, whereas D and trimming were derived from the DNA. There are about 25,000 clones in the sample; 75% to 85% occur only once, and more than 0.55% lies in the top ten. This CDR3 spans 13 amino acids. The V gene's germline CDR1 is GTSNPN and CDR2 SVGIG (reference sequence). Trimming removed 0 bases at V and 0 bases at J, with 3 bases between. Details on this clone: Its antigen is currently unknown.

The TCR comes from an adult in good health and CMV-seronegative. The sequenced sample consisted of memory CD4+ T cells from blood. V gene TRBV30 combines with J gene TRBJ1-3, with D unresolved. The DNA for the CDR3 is TGTGCCTGGAGTGTCGACTCTGGAAACACCATATATTTT. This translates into CAWSVDSGNTIYF.